This T cell receptor beta chain originates from a study of blood T cell repertoires in COVID-19. Study overall: T cells, B-cell-depleted T cells, or PBMCs provided the cDNA or gDNA that served as material.

V dropped 2 bases and J dropped 4; count of bases not matched to a gene: 4. Looked up from germline, CDR1 is LGHNA and CDR2 is YNFKEQ. CDR3 length equals 15 residues. The repertoire was sequenced with immunoSEQ multiplex PCR; TCRdb's copy has only in-frame clones and lacks some. The sample contains 90,000 to 120,000 clones, roughly nine tenths of which appear only once. This TCR was recovered from a man aged 60 to 75 with acute or convalescent COVID-19. Sequencing was carried out using peripheral blood. The chain carries TRBV4-2 and TRBJ1-4, with 7 bases fitting TRBD1. CDR3 nucleotides: TGTGCCAGCAGCCAACTCAGGGGGAGTAATGAAAAACTGTTTTTT. The encoded protein is CASSQLRGSNEKLFF.